These 13 T cell receptor beta chains came from one sample sequenced in a study of T cell changes during pregnancy in multiple sclerosis. Assay used: immunoSEQ multiplex PCR; TCRdb lists only in-frame clones, some missing. The profile shows tens of thousands of clones, 85% to 95% of them singletons. The sequenced sample was peripheral blood, obtained in the third trimester of pregnancy. The receptors shown here come from a female donor in good health, enrolled as a control in a pregnancy study.

This sequence joins TRBV5-4 and TRBJ1-1; 7 nucleotides match TRBD1. V gave up 3 bases and J gave up 4 bases; unmatched junction bases: 12. The CDR3 loop spans 16 amino acids. The germline CDR1 and CDR2 sequences are SGHNT and YYREEE (reference sequence). CDR3 sequence reads: CASSSTGALKITEAFF. CDR3 sequence (DNA): TGTGCCAGCAGCTCAACAGGGGCCCTAAAAATCACTGAAGCTTTCTTT.

The rearrangement links TRBV28 to TRBJ2-7; D is ambiguous. The CDR3 spans 13 residues. With 3 bases removed from V and 3 bases from J, the gap between germline ends came to 9 bases. CDR1 is MDHEN and CDR2 is SYDVKM in the germline V gene. The CDR3 DNA sequence: TGTGCCAGCAGTTTTGACTCCTACTACGAGCAGTACTTC. It specifies CASSFDSYYEQYF.

This sequence joins TRBV7-9 and TRBJ2-2; no clear D gene. V lost 1 base and J lost 6, with 12 bases in between. Germline assignment: CDR1 SEHNR and CDR2 FQNEAQ (reference sequence). The CDR3 contains 15 residues. As DNA, the CDR3 is TGTGCCAGCAGCTTAGGTGATGGAGTCCCCGGGGAGCTGTTTTTT. Translated: CASSLGDGVPGELFF. The variable domain in full, completed from reference TRBV7-9 and TRBJ2-2, reads DTGVSQNPRHKITKRGQNVTFRCDPISEHNRLYWYRQTLGQGPEFLTYFQNEAQLEKSRLLSDRFSAERPKGSFSTLEIQRTEQGDSAMYLCASSLGDGVPGELFFGEGSRLTVL.

This clone has only one observation. The chain recombines TRBV6-5 with TRBJ2-2; 12 nucleotides agree with TRBD2. There are 15 residues in the CDR3. Unmatched junction bases numbered 5, after V lost 6 bases and J lost 6 bases. Germline values: CDR1 MNHEY, CDR2 SVGAGI. The CDR3 sequence: CASRRTSGTSGELFF. CDR3 bases: TGTGCCAGCAGACGGACTAGCGGGACCTCCGGGGAGCTGTTTTTT.

This chain connects TRBV27 to TRBJ2-7, with TRBD2 matching 11 bases. Losses at the gene ends were 6 bases for V and 4 bases for J; bases not matched to a gene: 8. The CDR3 totals 15 residues. Germline V gene sequence: CDR1 MNHEY, CDR2 SMNVEV (reference sequence). CDR3: CASRRQLAGAYEQYF. CDR3 DNA: TGTGCCAGCAGACGCCAACTAGCGGGAGCGTACGAGCAGTACTTC.

The genes are TRBV2 and TRBJ2-5; 10 bases map to TRBD2. Per the germline V gene, CDR1 is SNHLY and CDR2 is FYNNEI. The V segment lost 4 bases and the J segment 4 bases; nucleotides outside the gene matches: 3. This CDR3 contains 14 residues. Here the CDR3 DNA reads TGTGCCAGCAGTGCCAGCGGGGGGGGAGAGACCCAGTACTTC. Its protein is CASSASGGGETQYF.

This sequence joins TRBV11-3 and TRBJ2-2; 7 bases are a match to TRBD2. Trimming at V came to 5 bases and at J to 7 bases, leaving 7 bases not matched to a gene. Germline lookup yields CDR1 SGHNT and CDR2 YENEEA. This CDR3 is built from 14 residues. Written as DNA, the CDR3 is TGTGCCAGCAGCCCGAGACTAGCCGGCGGGGAGCTGTTTTTT. Its translation is CASSPRLAGGELFF.

In nucleotides, the CDR3 is TGTGCCAGCAGCTCAGGGGGCGCGAACAATCAGCCCCAGCATTTT. Encoded protein: CASSSGGANNQPQHF. The rearrangement links TRBV5-5 to TRBJ1-5, with TRBD1 identical over 8 bases. CDR1 is SGHKS, CDR2 YYEKEE, per germline (reference sequence). The CDR3 totals 15 residues. The J segment lost 3 bases and the V segment lost 3 bases, leaving 5 bases of the junction unmatched.

This clone was seen just once. This chain links TRBV6-1 with TRBJ2-1; D is ambiguous. Germline values: CDR1 MNHNS, CDR2 SASEGT. This CDR3 contains 12 residues. With 5 bases removed from V and 6 bases from J, the gap between germline ends came to 8 bases. The chain's CDR3 is CASSTLLNEQFF. Here the CDR3 DNA reads TGTGCCAGCAGTACTTTACTCAATGAGCAGTTCTTC.

The chain uses TRBV19 and TRBJ2-7; D might be TRBD1 (5 bases). The CDR3 runs to 13 residues. The V gene's germline CDR1 is LNHDA and CDR2 SQIVND (reference sequence). Trimming took off 3 bases at V and 4 bases at J, with 10 bases between the two ends. In nucleotides, the CDR3 is TGTGCCAGTAGTATGGGCAGGGCGTACGAGCAGTACTTC. Its protein is CASSMGRAYEQYF.

The rearrangement joins TRBV6-4 to TRBJ1-1, with 7 nucleotides matching TRBD1. Germline V gene data show CDR1 as MRHNA and CDR2 as SNTAGT. The CDR3 is made up of 14 amino acids. The ends lost 6 bases at V and 1 base at J; junction bases unmatched: 5. Here the CDR3 DNA reads TGTGCCAGCAGCGCCGGGACAGAGAACACTGAAGCTTTCTTT. Translation gives CASSAGTENTEAFF.

This chain joins TRBV19 and TRBJ2-1; the D is unclear. The CDR3 has 13 residues. Germline CDR1 is LNHDA and CDR2 is SQIVND (reference sequence). Trimming stripped 5 bases from V and 4 bases from J, with 9 bases between. DNA of the CDR3: TGTGCCAGTAGTCCGGTACTTTACAATGAGCAGTTCTTC. Its protein is CASSPVLYNEQFF.

The chain links TRBV7-2 to TRBJ2-5, with no clear D. This CDR3 has 13 residues. Germline V gene data show CDR1 as SGHTA and CDR2 as FQGNSA. V shed 8 bases and J shed 2 bases, with 12 bases lying between them. CDR3 protein: CASVRIAQETQYF. The CDR3 nucleotides read TGTGCCAGCGTCCGGATAGCTCAAGAGACCCAGTACTTC.